This T cell receptor (beta chain) emerged from a study of T cells in localized non-small cell lung cancer. Trimming removed 5 bases from V and 5 bases from J, with 22 bases in between. The CDR3 covers 16 residues. The germline V gene has CDR1 SEHNR and CDR2 FQNEAQ (reference sequence). Profiling relied on immunoSEQ multiplex PCR, and the TCRdb table lists in-frame clones only, not all of them. Among about 57,000 clones listed, more than 85% were seen once. The chain is built from TRBV7-9 and TRBJ2-7; the D gene could be TRBD1 or TRBD2 (6 bases each). The source material was peripheral blood, sampled before any cancer treatment. The source is a man between 35 and 75 years old with stage I lung adenocarcinoma. CDR3 DNA sequence: TGTGCCAGCAGCCCTCCCGCAGGGGAGGATATCGACGAGCAGTACTTC. Amino acids: CASSPPAGEDIDEQYF.